This TCR beta chain was observed in a study of blood T cell repertoires in COVID-19. The data were produced by immunoSEQ multiplex PCR, yet TCRdb's version contains in-frame clones alone and is incomplete. The sample records approximately 400,000 clones, 89% being singletons. CDR1 LGHDT and CDR2 YNNKEL come from the germline V gene (reference sequence). The CDR3 contains 13 residues. On this clone itself: Germline is not matched at one junction end, which may reflect a read error.

The sample taken for sequencing was peripheral blood. The TCR comes from a man in his forties or fifties with acute or convalescent COVID-19. The chain employs TRBV3-1 (or the pseudogene TRBV3-2) and TRBJ2-7; a weak D match, TRBD2 (7 bases). CDR3 nucleotides: TGTGCCAGCAGCCCAAACCGCGGGGGCAGGACCCTCTTC. Its protein product is CASSPNRGGRTLF.